Presented here are 8 T cell receptor beta chains from one specimen sequenced in a study of blood T cell repertoires in COVID-19. Here immunoSEQ multiplex PCR was the method, and the copy in TCRdb shows in-frame clones only, minus some. The data show about 110,000 clones, about 87% seen once. Sequencing was done on a sample of peripheral blood. The receptors originated from a woman aged 45 to 65 with acute or convalescent COVID-19.

The chain joins TRBV15 to TRBJ2-3; 8 positions match TRBD1. The CDR3 runs 15 residues. The germline CDR1 and CDR2 sequences are LNHNV and YYDKDF (reference sequence). V trimming: 1 base; J trimming: 2 bases; junction bases outside the gene matches: 2. CDR3 region: CATSRGQGYTDTQYF. In nucleotides, the CDR3 is TGTGCCACCAGCAGAGGACAGGGGTACACAGATACGCAGTATTTT.

The rearrangement uses TRBV19 and TRBJ1-2; D ambiguous. CDR3 length equals 14 residues. V was cut by 3 bases and J by 4 bases, with 12 bases left in between. CDR1 and CDR2 from the germline V gene are LNHDA and SQIVND (reference sequence). Here the CDR3 DNA reads TGTGCCAGTAGTATCGGTACGGGGTCCTATGGCTACACCTTC. Amino acid sequence: CASSIGTGSYGYTF. The variable domain in full, with the rest retrieved from reference TRBV19 and TRBJ1-2, is DGGITQSPKYLFRKEGQNVTLSCEQNLNHDAMYWYRQDPGQGLRLIYYSQIVNDFQKGDIAEGYSVSREKKESFPLTVTSAQKNPTAFYLCASSIGTGSYGYTFGSGTRLTVV.

The chain combines TRBV2 with TRBJ2-3; D may be TRBD2 (7 bases). This CDR3 comprises 15 residues. Trimming took 6 bases from V and 7 from J, leaving 20 bases between them. Per the germline V gene, CDR1 is SNHLY and CDR2 is FYNNEI. As DNA, the CDR3 is TGTGCCAGCAGCGCCTCGGGGGGCCTGCCTCATACGCAGTATTTT. Its translation is CASSASGGLPHTQYF. The full variable domain, in which reference TRBV2 and TRBJ2-3 provide the parts outside the CDR3, is EPEVTQTPSHQVTQMGQEVILRCVPISNHLYFYWYRQILGQKVEFLVSFYNNEISEKSEIFDDQFSVERPDGSNFTLKIRSTKLEDSAMYFCASSASGGLPHTQYFGPGTRLTVL.

The gene calls are TRBV5-6 and TRBJ2-7, with 7 bases identical to TRBD2. The V segment lost 1 base and the J segment 4 bases; nucleotides outside the gene matches: 8. Germline CDR1 SGHDT, CDR2 YYEEEE. The CDR3 is 15 residues long. The CDR3 reads CASSLFGPGGYEQYF. CDR3 nucleotide sequence: TGTGCCAGCAGCTTGTTCGGGCCGGGGGGATACGAGCAGTACTTC.

The table lists this clone with a count of one. The V and J genes are TRBV6-5 and TRBJ2-3, with D unresolved. V was pared by 2 bases and J by 1 base, with 4 bases between. Germline V gene data show CDR1 as MNHEY and CDR2 as SVGAGI. The CDR3 length is 13 residues. CDR3 bases: TGTGCCAGCAGTTACCTACGCACAGATACGCAGTATTTT. Translation: CASSYLRTDTQYF.

The gene calls are TRBV3-1 (or the pseudogene TRBV3-2) and TRBJ2-3; 8 nucleotides align to TRBD2. The V segment lost 6 bases and the J segment 5 bases; nucleotides outside the gene matches: 7. The CDR3 is made up of 14 amino acids. Germline assignment: CDR1 LGHDT and CDR2 YNNKEL (reference sequence). CDR3 in amino acids: CASSPRAGGDTQYF. DNA of the CDR3: TGTGCCAGCAGTCCTAGGGCGGGGGGAGATACGCAGTATTTT.

The J gene is TRBJ1-3, the V gene TRBV5-1; TRBD1 aligns across 8 bases. V trimming: 1 base; J trimming: 4 bases; junction bases outside the gene matches: 4. CDR3 size: 15 residues. Germline CDR1 SGHRS, CDR2 YFSETQ. CDR3 region: CASSLTGDRGNTIYF. The CDR3 nucleotides are TGCGCCAGCAGCTTGACCGGGGACAGGGGAAACACCATATATTTT.

CDR3: CASSLLGGKLFF. The CDR3 region has the DNA TGTGCCAGCAGCCTTCTGGGGGGGAAACTGTTTTTT. This chain joins TRBV28 and TRBJ1-4; TRBD1 is a possible D gene (5 bases). V was shortened by 6 bases and J by 11 bases, with 13 bases between the two germline ends. The CDR3 spans 12 residues. Looked up from germline, CDR1 is MDHEN and CDR2 is SYDVKM.